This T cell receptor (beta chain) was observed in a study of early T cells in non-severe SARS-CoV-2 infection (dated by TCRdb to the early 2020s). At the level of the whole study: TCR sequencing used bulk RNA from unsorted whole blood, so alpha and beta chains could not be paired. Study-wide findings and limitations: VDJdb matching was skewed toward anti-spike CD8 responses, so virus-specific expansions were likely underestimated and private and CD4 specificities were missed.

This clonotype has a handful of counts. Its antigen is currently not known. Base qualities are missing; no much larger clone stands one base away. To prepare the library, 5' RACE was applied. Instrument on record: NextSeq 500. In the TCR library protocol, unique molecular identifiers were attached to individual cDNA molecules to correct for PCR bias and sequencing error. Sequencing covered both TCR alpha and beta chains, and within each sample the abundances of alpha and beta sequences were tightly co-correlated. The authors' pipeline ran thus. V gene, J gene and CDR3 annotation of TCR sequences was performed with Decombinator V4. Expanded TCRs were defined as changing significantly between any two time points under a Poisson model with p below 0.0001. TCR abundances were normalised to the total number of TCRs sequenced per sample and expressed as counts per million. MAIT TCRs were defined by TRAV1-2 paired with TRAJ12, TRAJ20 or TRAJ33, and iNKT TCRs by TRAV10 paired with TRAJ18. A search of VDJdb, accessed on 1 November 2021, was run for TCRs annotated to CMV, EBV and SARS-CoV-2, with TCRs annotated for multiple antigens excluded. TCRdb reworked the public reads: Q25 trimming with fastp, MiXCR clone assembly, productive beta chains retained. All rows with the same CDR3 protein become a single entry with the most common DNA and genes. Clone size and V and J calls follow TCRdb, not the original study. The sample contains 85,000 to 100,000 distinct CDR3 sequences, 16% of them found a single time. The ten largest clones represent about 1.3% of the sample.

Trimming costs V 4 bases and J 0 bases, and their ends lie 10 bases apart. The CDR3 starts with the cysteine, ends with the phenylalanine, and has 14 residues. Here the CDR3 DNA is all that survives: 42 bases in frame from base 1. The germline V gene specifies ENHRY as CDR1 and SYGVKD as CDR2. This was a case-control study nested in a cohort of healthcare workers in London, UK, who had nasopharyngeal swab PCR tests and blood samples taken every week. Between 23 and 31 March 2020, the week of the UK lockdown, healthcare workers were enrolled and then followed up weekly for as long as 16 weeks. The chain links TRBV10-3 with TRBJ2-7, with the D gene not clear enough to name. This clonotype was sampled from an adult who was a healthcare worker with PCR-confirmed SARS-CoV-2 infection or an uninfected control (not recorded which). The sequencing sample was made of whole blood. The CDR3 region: CAISAAGFSYEQYF. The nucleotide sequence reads TGTGCCATCAGTGCCGCAGGATTCTCCTACGAGCAGTACTTC.